These T cell receptor gamma chains were read from a single sample in a study of Vδ1+ human thymocytes. TCRdb fed the multiplex PCR reads to CATT. The sample has around 30,000 gamma-chain clones; around 20% are singletons. Specimen: Vdelta1+ gamma-delta thymocytes from the thymus. Receptors were obtained from a boy under two years old who had congenital heart surgery. CDR3s include the opening cysteine and the closing phenylalanine or tryptophan. Each record gives: J gene, V gene, clone size, CDR3 DNA, CDR3 protein. Rows may omit the clone size; those that give it use once, few, many or a size class.

j_call: TRGJ1/TRGJ2; v_call: TRGV9; clone_size: .; cdr3_nt: TGTGCCTTGTGGGAGTCCTCACATTATAAGAAACTCTTT; cdr3_aa: CALWESSHYKKLF
j_call: TRGJ1/TRGJ2; v_call: TRGV4; clone_size: .; cdr3_nt: TGTGCCACCTGGGATGGGCCCCGGTATAAGAAACTCTTT; cdr3_aa: CATWDGPRYKKLF
j_call: TRGJ1/TRGJ2; v_call: TRGV9; clone_size: .; cdr3_nt: TGTGCCTTGTGGGAGGTTCCTTTTTATAAGAAACTCTTT; cdr3_aa: CALWEVPFYKKLF
j_call: TRGJ1/TRGJ2; v_call: TRGV3; clone_size: few; cdr3_nt: TGTGCCACCTGGACCTATTATAAGAAACTCTTT; cdr3_aa: CATWTYYKKLF
j_call: TRGJP1; v_call: TRGV8; clone_size: few; cdr3_nt: TGTGCCACCTGGGATACTGGTTGGTTCAAGATATTT; cdr3_aa: CATWDTGWFKIF
j_call: TRGJ1/TRGJ2; v_call: TRGV3; clone_size: .; cdr3_nt: TGTGCCACCTGGGACAGGCAAGACAGGTATTATAAGAAACTCTTT; cdr3_aa: CATWDRQDRYYKKLF
j_call: TRGJ1/TRGJ2; v_call: TRGV4; clone_size: few; cdr3_nt: TGTGCCACCTGGCCTGGGAACTATTATAAGAAACTCTTT; cdr3_aa: CATWPGNYYKKLF
j_call: TRGJP2; v_call: TRGV2; clone_size: few; cdr3_nt: TGTGCCACCTGGGACGGGCAGCCAAGAAGTAGTGATTGGATCAAGACGTTT; cdr3_aa: CATWDGQPRSSDWIKTF
j_call: TRGJ1/TRGJ2; v_call: TRGV2; clone_size: .; cdr3_nt: TGTGCCACCTGGGACGGCTCGCTATACCTCTTT; cdr3_aa: CATWDGSLYLF
j_call: TRGJ1/TRGJ2; v_call: TRGV9; clone_size: .; cdr3_nt: TGTGCCCTGTGGGAGTTCACTCCGAAGAAACTCTTT; cdr3_aa: CALWEFTPKKLF
j_call: TRGJ1/TRGJ2; v_call: TRGV8; clone_size: .; cdr3_nt: TGTGCCACCTGGGATAGGCCGACGTATTATAAGAAACTCTTT; cdr3_aa: CATWDRPTYYKKLF
j_call: TRGJ1/TRGJ2; v_call: TRGV9; clone_size: few; cdr3_nt: TGTGCCTTGTGGGAGTCCCCTTGGTATAAGAAACTCTTT; cdr3_aa: CALWESPWYKKLF
j_call: TRGJ1/TRGJ2; v_call: TRGV8; clone_size: .; cdr3_nt: TGTGCCACCTGGGATAGCGATTATTATAAGAAACTCTTT; cdr3_aa: CATWDSDYYKKLF
j_call: TRGJ1/TRGJ2; v_call: TRGV9; clone_size: few; cdr3_nt: TGTGCCTTGTGGGAGAACCTTTATTATAAGAAACTCTTT; cdr3_aa: CALWENLYYKKLF
j_call: TRGJ1/TRGJ2; v_call: TRGV9; clone_size: few; cdr3_nt: TGTGCCTTGTGGGAGGTTCCCCGCTATAAGAAACTCTTT; cdr3_aa: CALWEVPRYKKLF
j_call: TRGJ1/TRGJ2; v_call: TRGV2; clone_size: .; cdr3_nt: TGTGCCACCTGGGACGGGGGGAATTATTATAAGAAACTCTTT; cdr3_aa: CATWDGGNYYKKLF
j_call: TRGJ1/TRGJ2; v_call: TRGV8; clone_size: few; cdr3_nt: TGTGCCACCTGGGGACGCCATTATTATAAGAAACTCTTT; cdr3_aa: CATWGRHYYKKLF
j_call: TRGJ1/TRGJ2; v_call: TRGV5; clone_size: few; cdr3_nt: TGTGCCACCTGGGACCCCTTTAGGAAACTCTTT; cdr3_aa: CATWDPFRKLF
j_call: TRGJ1/TRGJ2; v_call: TRGV4; clone_size: few; cdr3_nt: TGTGCCACCTGGGATGGGCCAAAAGGGTCGGCTTATTATAAGAAACTCTTT; cdr3_aa: CATWDGPKGSAYYKKLF
j_call: TRGJ1/TRGJ2; v_call: TRGV3; clone_size: few; cdr3_nt: TGTGCCACCTGGGAGGGGTGGGCTATTTATTATAAGAAACTCTTT; cdr3_aa: CATWEGWAIYYKKLF
j_call: TRGJ1/TRGJ2; v_call: TRGV8; clone_size: .; cdr3_nt: TGTGCCACCTGGGATCGGGGTGATAAGAAACTCTTT; cdr3_aa: CATWDRGDKKLF
j_call: TRGJ1/TRGJ2; v_call: TRGV4; clone_size: .; cdr3_nt: TGTGCCACCTGGGATGGGCCTCGGTATAAGAAACTCTTT; cdr3_aa: CATWDGPRYKKLF